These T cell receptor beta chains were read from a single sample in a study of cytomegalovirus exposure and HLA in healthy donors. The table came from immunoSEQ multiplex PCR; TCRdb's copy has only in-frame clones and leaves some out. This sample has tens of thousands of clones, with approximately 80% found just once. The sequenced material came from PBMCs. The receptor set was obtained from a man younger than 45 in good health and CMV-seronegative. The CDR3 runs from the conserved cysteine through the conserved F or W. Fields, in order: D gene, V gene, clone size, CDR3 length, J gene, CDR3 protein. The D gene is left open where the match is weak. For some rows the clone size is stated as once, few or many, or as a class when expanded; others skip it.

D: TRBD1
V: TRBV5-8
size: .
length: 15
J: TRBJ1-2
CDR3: CASSLSGGDGYGYTF

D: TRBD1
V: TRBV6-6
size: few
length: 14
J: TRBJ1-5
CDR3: CASSKAGGGQPQHF

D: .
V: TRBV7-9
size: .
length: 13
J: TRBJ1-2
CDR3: CSCSRIEVYGYTF

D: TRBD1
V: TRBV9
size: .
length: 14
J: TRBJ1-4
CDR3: CASSRDRANEKLFF

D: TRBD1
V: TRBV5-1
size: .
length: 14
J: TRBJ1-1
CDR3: CASRFRDRVAEAFF

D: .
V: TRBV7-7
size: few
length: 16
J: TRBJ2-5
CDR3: CASSLEAAGNQETQYF

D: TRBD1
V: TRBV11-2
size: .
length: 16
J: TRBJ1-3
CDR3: CASSLRAGGVGNTIYF

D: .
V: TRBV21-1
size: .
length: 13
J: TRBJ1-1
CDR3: CASTPMEIPEAFF

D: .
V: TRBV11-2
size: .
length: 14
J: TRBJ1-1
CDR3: CASSLSRGTTEAFF

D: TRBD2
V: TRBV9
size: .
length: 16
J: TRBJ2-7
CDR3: CASSPLAGENSYEQYF

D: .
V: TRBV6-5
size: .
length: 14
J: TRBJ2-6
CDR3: CASSSVSGANVLTF

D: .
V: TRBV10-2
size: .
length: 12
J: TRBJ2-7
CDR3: CASSENGDEQYF